This TCR beta chain was documented in a study of CD8 T cells in Susac syndrome. The CDR3 has 15 amino acids. In germline, CDR1 is LGHDT, CDR2 YNNKEL (reference sequence). Deletions cut 0 bases from V and 9 bases from J, with 18 bases between. Random-hexamer reverse transcription was applied to roughly 0.5 to 1 ug RNA. TCRdb fed the immunoSEQ multiplex PCR reads into MiXCR, producing one record per CDR3 protein. The top ten hold 0.07% to 0.095% of the sample, which has around 200,000 distinct CDR3 sequences, around 93% seen once. What was sequenced was CD4+ T cells from PBMCs. This receptor was identified in a human donor with multiple sclerosis. V is TRBV3-1 and J is TRBJ2-7; D is unclear. The CDR3 spells CASSQEPQTAAGQYF. The CDR3 DNA reads TGTGCCAGCAGCCAAGAACCCCAGACCGCTGCTGGGCAGTACTTC.